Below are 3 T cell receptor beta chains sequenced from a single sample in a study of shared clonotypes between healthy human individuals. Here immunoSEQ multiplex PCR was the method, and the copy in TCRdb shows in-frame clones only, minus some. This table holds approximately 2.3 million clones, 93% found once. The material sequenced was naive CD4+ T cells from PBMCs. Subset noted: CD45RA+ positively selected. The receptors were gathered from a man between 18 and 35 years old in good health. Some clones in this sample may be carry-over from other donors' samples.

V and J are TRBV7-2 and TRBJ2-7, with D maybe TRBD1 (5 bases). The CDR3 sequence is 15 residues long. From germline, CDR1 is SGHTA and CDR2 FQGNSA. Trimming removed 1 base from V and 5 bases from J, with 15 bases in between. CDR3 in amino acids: CASSLVLPGPNEQYF. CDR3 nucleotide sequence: TGTGCCAGCAGCTTAGTACTGCCAGGGCCCAACGAGCAGTACTTC. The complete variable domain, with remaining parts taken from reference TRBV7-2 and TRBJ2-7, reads GAGVSQSPSNKVTEKGKDVELRCDPISGHTALYWYRQSLGQGLEFLIYFQGNSAPDKSGLPSDRFSAERTGGSVSTLTIQRTQQEDSAVYLCASSLVLPGPNEQYFGPGTRLTVT.

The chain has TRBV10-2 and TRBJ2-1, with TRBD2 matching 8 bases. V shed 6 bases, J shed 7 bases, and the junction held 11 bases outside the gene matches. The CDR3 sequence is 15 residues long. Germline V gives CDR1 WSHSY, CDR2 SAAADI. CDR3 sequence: CASSTLAGGVNEQFF. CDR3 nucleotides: TGCGCCAGCAGCACGCTAGCGGGTGGTGTGAATGAGCAGTTCTTC.

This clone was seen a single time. The CDR3 DNA follows: TGTGCCAGCAGCTTGCTTCGGACAGGGCAGGGCGAGCAGTACTTC. Its translation: CASSLLRTGQGEQYF. This chain joins TRBV7-2 and TRBJ2-7; 8 bases are a match to TRBD1. After removal of 3 bases from V and 6 bases from J, the junction contained 10 bases not matched to a gene. The CDR3 length is 15 residues. The V gene's germline CDR1 is SGHTA and CDR2 FQGNSA.